This passage covers 14 T cell receptor beta chains from one sample sequenced in a study of CD8 T cells in ankylosing spondylitis. A single record per CDR3 protein comes from TCRdb applying MiXCR to the 5' RACE reads. The sample contains 300,000 to 400,000 distinct CDR3 sequences, roughly 20% of which appear only once. The sequencing sample was made of blood, either unsorted or a sorted T cell fraction (not recorded which). These receptors originate from a male donor with ankylosing spondylitis or in good health (not recorded which).

The V call is TRBV2, the J call TRBJ2-1; D tentatively reads TRBD1 or TRBD2 (5 bases each). Trimming took 7 bases from V and 6 from J, leaving 22 bases between them. In germline, CDR1 is SNHLY, CDR2 FYNNEI. The CDR3 loop spans 16 amino acids. CDR3 bases: TGTGCCAGCACCTACCGGGGCTCGGTTCAGGTCAATGAGCAGTTCTTC. Amino acids: CASTYRGSVQVNEQFF.

This clonotype was observed a few times. The chain employs TRBV15 and TRBJ2-1, with D perhaps TRBD2 (6 bases). This CDR3 spans 16 amino acids. V was clipped by 8 bases and J by 1 base, with 18 bases between them. Germline CDR1 and CDR2: LNHNV and YYDKDF (reference sequence). CDR3: CATADWGGDSYNEQFF. Written as DNA, the CDR3 is TGTGCCACCGCAGATTGGGGCGGGGATTCCTACAATGAGCAGTTCTTC.

This clonotype has a handful of counts. This chain joins TRBV21-1 and TRBJ2-1; the table's D call, TRBD1, was not checked against the DNA. TRBV21-1 is an annotated pseudogene. This CDR3 comprises 16 residues. CDR3 in DNA: TGTGCCAGCAGCCCAAAGAGGCCTACAGGGGCGGATGAGCAGTTCTTC. It yields the protein CASSPKRPTGADEQFF.

The V and J genes are TRBV19 and TRBJ1-5; 10 nucleotides line up with TRBD1. The V gene end was trimmed by 1 base and the J gene end by 4 bases; junction bases not matched to a gene: 4. Looked up from germline, CDR1 is LNHDA and CDR2 is SQIVND (reference sequence). The CDR3 covers 16 residues. CDR3 amino acids: CASSIVLDRGNQPQHF. CDR3 DNA: TGTGCCAGTAGTATAGTTTTGGACAGGGGGAATCAGCCCCAGCATTTT.

The table lists this clonotype with a few counts. The chain combines TRBV4-2 with TRBJ1-5; D unclear. The CDR3 is 13 residues long. Germline CDR1 LGHNA, CDR2 YNFKEQ. Trimming cost V 0 bases and J 8 bases, with 8 bases left between them. The DNA of the CDR3 is TGTGCCAGCAGCCAAGATAATGGGAAGCCCCAGCATTTT. Amino acid sequence: CASSQDNGKPQHF.

This clonotype was counted only a few times. The gene calls are TRBV7-9 and TRBJ2-1; 7 bases agree with TRBD1. The CDR3 loop spans 15 amino acids. The junction had 12 bases not matched to a gene; V was cut back by 5 bases and J by 8 bases. Germline V gene data show CDR1 as SEHNR and CDR2 as FQNEAQ (reference sequence). The CDR3 sequence: CASSPNRGRVDEQFF. In DNA form, the CDR3 reads TGTGCCAGCAGCCCTAACAGGGGACGTGTGGATGAGCAGTTCTTC.

The V and J genes are TRBV7-2 and TRBJ2-7, with TRBD2 matching over 8 bases. Germline assignment: CDR1 SGHTA and CDR2 FQGNSA. Trimming took 1 base from V and 11 from J; bases not matched to a gene: 13. The CDR3 is 15 amino acids. The CDR3: CASSLVVGDLGGEYF. CDR3 DNA: TGTGCCAGCAGCTTAGTGGTGGGCGACCTCGGGGGGGAGTACTTC.

This clonotype showed up just a few times. The chain is built from TRBV6-1 and TRBJ1-5; tentative D call: TRBD1 (5 bases). The CDR3 consists of 15 residues. Per the germline V gene, CDR1 is MNHNS and CDR2 is SASEGT. The V and J ends lost 2 bases and 6 bases respectively, with 14 bases between them. CDR3 nucleotides: TGTGCCAGCAGTGAACAGGGCTTAGGGTCTCAGCCCCAGCATTTT. Translating it yields CASSEQGLGSQPQHF.

CDR3 nucleotide sequence: TGCGCCAGCAGCCAGGGACTAGCGGTCTCCTACGAGCAGTACTTC. Its protein is CASSQGLAVSYEQYF. The V gene is TRBV4-1, the J gene TRBJ2-7; 11 bases agree with TRBD2. V shed 3 bases, J shed 0 bases, and the junction held 1 base outside the gene matches. The CDR3 contains 15 residues. CDR1 is MGHRA and CDR2 is YSYEKL in the germline V gene.

This clonotype was recorded a few times. The chain employs TRBV4-1 and TRBJ2-5; D is possibly TRBD2 (6 bases). CDR3 length: 14 amino acids. Germline values: CDR1 MGHRA, CDR2 YSYEKL. Trimming cost V 1 base and J 10 bases, with 16 bases left between them. CDR3 sequence (DNA): TGCGCCAGCAGCCAAGGCCGGGGCCCGGGGGTCCAGTACTTC. Amino acids: CASSQGRGPGVQYF.

This chain uses TRBV27 with TRBJ2-7; tentative D call: TRBD1 (6 bases). The CDR3 runs 15 residues. V was clipped by 7 bases and J by 4 bases, with 20 bases between them. Germline loops: CDR1 MNHEY, CDR2 SMNVEV (reference sequence). The CDR3 is CASNPKAGERYEQYF. The CDR3, as DNA: TGTGCCAGCAACCCAAAGGCAGGGGAGAGGTACGAGCAGTACTTC.

The V call is TRBV20-1, the J call TRBJ1-5; tentative D call: TRBD1 (5 bases). This CDR3 spans 15 amino acids. CDR1 is DFQATT, CDR2 SNEGSKA, per germline (reference sequence). V lost 2 bases and J 5 bases, leaving 16 bases between the germline ends. The chain's CDR3 is CSARTGDGPHQPQHF. The CDR3 region has the DNA TGCAGTGCTAGAACCGGGGACGGCCCCCATCAGCCCCAGCATTTT.

A few counts support this clonotype. The chain employs TRBV12-3 or TRBV12-4 and TRBJ2-5; perhaps TRBD2 as D (6 bases). Trimming pared 6 bases from V and 5 bases from J, leaving 19 bases between. The CDR3 runs to 15 residues. CDR3 DNA: TGTGCCAGCAGCACTCTCCCGGATGGGAGGGAGACCCAGTACTTC. Translation gives CASSTLPDGRETQYF.

The chain couples TRBV15 to TRBJ2-5, with 7 bases that match TRBD1. V was pared by 0 bases and J by 9 bases, with 7 bases of the junction left unmatched. This CDR3 has 14 residues. Germline-derived CDR1 and CDR2 are LNHNV and YYDKDF (reference sequence). This chain's CDR3 is CATSRETGTTPQYF. The CDR3 region has the DNA TGTGCCACCAGCAGAGAGACAGGGACCACGCCCCAGTACTTC.